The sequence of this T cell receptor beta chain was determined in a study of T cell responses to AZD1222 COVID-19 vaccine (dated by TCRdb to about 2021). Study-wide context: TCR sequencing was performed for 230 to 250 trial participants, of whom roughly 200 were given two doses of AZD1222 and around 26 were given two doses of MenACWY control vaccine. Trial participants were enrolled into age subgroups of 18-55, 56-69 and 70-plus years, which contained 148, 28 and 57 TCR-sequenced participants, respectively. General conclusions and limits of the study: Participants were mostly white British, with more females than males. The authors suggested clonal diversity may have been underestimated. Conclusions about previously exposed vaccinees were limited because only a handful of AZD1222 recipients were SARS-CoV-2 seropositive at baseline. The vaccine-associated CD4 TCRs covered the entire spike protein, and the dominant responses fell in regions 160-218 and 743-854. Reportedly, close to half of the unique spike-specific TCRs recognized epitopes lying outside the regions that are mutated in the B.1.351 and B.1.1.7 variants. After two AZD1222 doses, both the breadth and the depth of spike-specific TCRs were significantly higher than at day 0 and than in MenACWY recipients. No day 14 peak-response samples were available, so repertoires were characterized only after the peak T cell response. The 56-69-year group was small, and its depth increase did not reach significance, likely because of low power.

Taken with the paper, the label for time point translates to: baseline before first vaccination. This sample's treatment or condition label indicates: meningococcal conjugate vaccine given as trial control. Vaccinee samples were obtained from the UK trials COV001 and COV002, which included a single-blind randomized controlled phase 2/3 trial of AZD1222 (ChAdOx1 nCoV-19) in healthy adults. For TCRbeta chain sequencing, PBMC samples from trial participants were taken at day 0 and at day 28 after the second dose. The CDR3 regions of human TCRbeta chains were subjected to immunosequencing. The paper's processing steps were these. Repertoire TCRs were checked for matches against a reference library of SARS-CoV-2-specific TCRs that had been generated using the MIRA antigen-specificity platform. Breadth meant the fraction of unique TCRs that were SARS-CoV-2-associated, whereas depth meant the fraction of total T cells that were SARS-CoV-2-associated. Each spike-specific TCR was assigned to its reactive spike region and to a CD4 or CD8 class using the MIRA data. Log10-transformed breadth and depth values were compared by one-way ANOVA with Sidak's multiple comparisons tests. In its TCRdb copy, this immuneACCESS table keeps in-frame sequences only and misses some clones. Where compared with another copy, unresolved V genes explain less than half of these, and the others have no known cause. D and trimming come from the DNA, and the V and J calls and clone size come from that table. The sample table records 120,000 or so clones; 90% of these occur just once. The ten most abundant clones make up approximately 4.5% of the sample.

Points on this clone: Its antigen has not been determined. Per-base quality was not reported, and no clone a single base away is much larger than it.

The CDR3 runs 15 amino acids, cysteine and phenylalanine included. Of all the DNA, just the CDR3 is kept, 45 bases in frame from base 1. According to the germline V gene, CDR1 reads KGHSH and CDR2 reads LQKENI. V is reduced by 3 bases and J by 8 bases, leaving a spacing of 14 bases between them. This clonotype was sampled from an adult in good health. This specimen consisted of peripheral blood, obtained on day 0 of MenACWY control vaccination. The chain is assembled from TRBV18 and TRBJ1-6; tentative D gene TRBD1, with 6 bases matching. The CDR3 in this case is CASSPPRGGDSPLHF. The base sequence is TGTGCCAGCTCACCTCCCAGGGGTGGAGATTCACCCCTCCACTTT.